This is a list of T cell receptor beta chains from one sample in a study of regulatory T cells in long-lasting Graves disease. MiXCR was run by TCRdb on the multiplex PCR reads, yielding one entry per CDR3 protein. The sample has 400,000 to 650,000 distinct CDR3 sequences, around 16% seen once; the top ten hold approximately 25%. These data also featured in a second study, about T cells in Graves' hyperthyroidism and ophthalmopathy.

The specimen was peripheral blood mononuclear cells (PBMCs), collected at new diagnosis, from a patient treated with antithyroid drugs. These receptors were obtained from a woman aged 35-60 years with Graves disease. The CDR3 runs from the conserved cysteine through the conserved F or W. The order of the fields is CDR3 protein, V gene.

CDR3 protein: CASSSVRGGAYNEQFF; V gene: TRBV4-1
CDR3 protein: CASSLSAPGRGNYEQFF; V gene: TRBV7-3
CDR3 protein: CSAREAGSNEQFF; V gene: TRBV20-1
CDR3 protein: CASSSGALELFF; V gene: TRBV12-3/TRBV12-4
CDR3 protein: CASSFGRVSEKLFF; V gene: TRBV4-2
CDR3 protein: CASSEQGAYQPQHF; V gene: TRBV2
CDR3 protein: CASSLGGSLYEQYF; V gene: TRBV5-6
CDR3 protein: CASGPDSPLHF; V gene: TRBV30
CDR3 protein: CASSLGWMQTQYF; V gene: TRBV12-3/TRBV12-4
CDR3 protein: CASSMGGEAPYSNRPQHF; V gene: TRBV9
CDR3 protein: CAGSSGQGGEQYF; V gene: TRBV18
CDR3 protein: CASRKWTGMGSPLHF; V gene: TRBV2
CDR3 protein: CASSRTSGDDGELFF; V gene: TRBV11-2
CDR3 protein: CASRTTPGPQHF; V gene: TRBV19
CDR3 protein: CASSPRWGDEQFF; V gene: TRBV18
CDR3 protein: CASSLLRDSYEQYF; V gene: TRBV27
CDR3 protein: CAWSSNPPGAFF; V gene: TRBV30
CDR3 protein: CASSLAGTYNSPLHF; V gene: TRBV5-1
CDR3 protein: CASSKQGSNEQFF; V gene: TRBV7-3
CDR3 protein: CASSLGVGEANYGYTF; V gene: TRBV7-9
CDR3 protein: CASTQGNNNYGYTF; V gene: TRBV12-3/TRBV12-4
CDR3 protein: CASSLRGLAGGRSRTYEQYF; V gene: TRBV12-3/TRBV12-4
CDR3 protein: CASSQSTGSNQPQHF; V gene: TRBV4-1
CDR3 protein: CASSLSAGVISYGYTF; V gene: TRBV5-6
CDR3 protein: CASSLPASGGTKTQYF; V gene: TRBV12-3/TRBV12-4
CDR3 protein: CASSGTLGQFF; V gene: TRBV6-2/TRBV6-3
CDR3 protein: CASSRWSNQPQHF; V gene: TRBV28
CDR3 protein: CASRVSGPSTDTQYF; V gene: TRBV5-1
CDR3 protein: CASSGGGATNTGELFF; V gene: TRBV28
CDR3 protein: CASSARGSESYNSPLHF; V gene: TRBV5-1
CDR3 protein: CASSPALETQYF; V gene: TRBV18
CDR3 protein: CSVGTDSETQYF; V gene: TRBV29-1
CDR3 protein: CASGVGNEQFF; V gene: TRBV12-5
CDR3 protein: CASSISQGNSPLHF; V gene: TRBV2
CDR3 protein: CASRIDPAPQRNPYEQYF; V gene: TRBV6-1
CDR3 protein: CASSLSGGVGNEQFF; V gene: TRBV12-3/TRBV12-4
CDR3 protein: CASSPDRVGRNTIYF; V gene: TRBV12-3/TRBV12-4
CDR3 protein: CASRRLAGGQETQYF; V gene: TRBV27
CDR3 protein: CSAGGGQSGNTIYF; V gene: TRBV20-1
CDR3 protein: CASSFPGLAGGHSYNEQFF; V gene: TRBV28
CDR3 protein: CASSQAPDRTAYGYTF; V gene: TRBV4-1
CDR3 protein: CASSDRAAQPQHF; V gene: TRBV6-1
CDR3 protein: CASRLGGSYGYTF; V gene: TRBV27
CDR3 protein: CASSSRLGADTQYF; V gene: TRBV5-6
CDR3 protein: CASSEGLLWLFF; V gene: TRBV6-1
CDR3 protein: CAWRGGDPRGYNEQFF; V gene: TRBV30
CDR3 protein: CASRPASDSAYEQYF; V gene: TRBV5-1
CDR3 protein: CASSSPGTGPWNEQFF; V gene: TRBV12-3/TRBV12-4
CDR3 protein: CASTSRGAPGTEAFF; V gene: TRBV10-2
CDR3 protein: CASSFKVSTQETQYF; V gene: TRBV7-2
CDR3 protein: CASSGGEAQYF; V gene: TRBV12-5
CDR3 protein: CASSSERDLVMNTEAFF; V gene: TRBV27
CDR3 protein: CASSFEAWGYTF; V gene: TRBV28
CDR3 protein: CANSDVAGAHTYEQYF; V gene: TRBV12-3/TRBV12-4
CDR3 protein: CASSLEWHLQETQYF; V gene: TRBV11-2
CDR3 protein: CASTRGSSSYNSPLHF; V gene: TRBV11-2
CDR3 protein: CASSPTLGRDYQPQHF; V gene: TRBV12-3/TRBV12-4
CDR3 protein: CASSFDPGELFF; V gene: TRBV12-3/TRBV12-4
CDR3 protein: CASSDGFRGRYTEAFF; V gene: TRBV6-1